The source of this T cell receptor beta chain is a study of shared clonotypes between healthy human individuals. Whole-study results and caveats: Represented diversity, genetic and exposure-history alike, was limited by few donors. Shared clonotypes: 4.5% to 6.5% naive CD4, about 3.5% naive CD8, under 2.5% memory CD4, 0.4% memory CD8.

As for this clone: What it binds is unknown.

An assay was performed, and its level was deep. The repertoire was sequenced with immunoSEQ multiplex PCR; TCRdb's copy has only in-frame clones and lacks some. The data hold about 2,500,000 clones, with roughly nine tenths observed a single time. CDR3 length: 19 residues. Recent acute infections and vaccinations were absent in the healthy HIV-negative adult donors. The origin of this receptor is a man aged 18 to 30 in good health. The chain joins TRBV12-2 to TRBJ1-4; TRBD1, the table's D call, was not compared with the DNA. TRBV12-2 is shown as a pseudogene. Input material: naive CD4+ T cells sorted from blood. Subset defined: CD45RA+ positively selected. In DNA, the CDR3 is TGTGCAAGTCGCTTAGGAATTGGACAGGGACCGGAGTCTAATGAAAAACTGTTTTTT. Its protein is CASRLGIGQGPESNEKLFF.